This T cell receptor (beta chain) emerged from a study of CD8 T cells in ankylosing spondylitis. The CDR3 runs to 15 residues. From germline, CDR1 is MNHEY and CDR2 SVGAGI. V lost 2 bases, J lost 1 base, and 11 bases lay in between. Study-wide points: Previously reported in reactive arthritis synovial fluid and blood were some of the motif variants. A TCR beta motif made of about eight highly homologous variants seemed typical of ankylosing spondylitis blood. Relatively scarce in peripheral blood, disease-linked clones were CD8+. In ankylosing spondylitis patients, matched synovial fluid reportedly showed significant enrichment of disease-linked clones.

This clonotype was detected only a few times. Its matching antigen is unknown. Generation of TCR beta libraries employed quantitative 5'-RACE incorporating molecular barcodes. MiXCR, run by TCRdb on the 5' RACE reads, gives a single entry per CDR3 protein. Seen here are roughly 220,000 distinct CDR3 sequences, 15% to 20% observed once, and the top ten hold approximately 42%. This receptor was taken from a male donor with ankylosing spondylitis. The sequenced material came from blood, either unsorted or a sorted T cell fraction (not recorded which). The V and J genes are TRBV6-5 and TRBJ1-1; D is ambiguous. The CDR3 bases are TGTGCCAGCAGTTACGATGTGGCAGGGAACACTGAAGCTTTCTTT. The encoded protein is CASSYDVAGNTEAFF.